The clone carrying this T cell receptor beta chain was seen more than once but under ten times. Its target is unknown. The data originate from a study of T cell repertoires in cytomegalovirus infection. Study overall: Recently identified HLA-C-restricted CMV epitopes and well-studied HLA-B-restricted CMV epitopes were used by the study. Public signatures in TCR beta pointed to CMV infection and matching HLA type.

TCRdb independently ran MiXCR on the reads; one entry per CDR3 protein. The profile covers roughly 150,000 distinct CDR3 sequences, with 20% to 25% appearing a single time and roughly 25% taken by the ten largest. The CDR3 length is 14 residues. Unmatched junction bases numbered 12, after V lost 11 bases and J lost 5 bases. Study-wide points: The study identified carriers of CMV plus the relevant HLA from cumulative public TCR beta family frequency. There were HLA-C-restricted CMV-specific TCR beta clonotypes dominating the ex vivo response.

This receptor was identified in a human donor in good health (CMV status not recorded). Some clones in this sample may be carry-over from other donors' samples. This rearrangement joins TRBV12-3 or TRBV12-4 to TRBJ2-1; TRBD1 agrees at 7 bases. The sequenced sample was CD8+ T cells from cultured PBMCs, obtained from culture after CMV antigen stimulation. CDR3 amino acids: CASSPDRIDNEQFF. The CDR3 coding sequence is TGTGCCTCCTCACCGGACAGGATCGACAATGAGCAGTTCTTC.